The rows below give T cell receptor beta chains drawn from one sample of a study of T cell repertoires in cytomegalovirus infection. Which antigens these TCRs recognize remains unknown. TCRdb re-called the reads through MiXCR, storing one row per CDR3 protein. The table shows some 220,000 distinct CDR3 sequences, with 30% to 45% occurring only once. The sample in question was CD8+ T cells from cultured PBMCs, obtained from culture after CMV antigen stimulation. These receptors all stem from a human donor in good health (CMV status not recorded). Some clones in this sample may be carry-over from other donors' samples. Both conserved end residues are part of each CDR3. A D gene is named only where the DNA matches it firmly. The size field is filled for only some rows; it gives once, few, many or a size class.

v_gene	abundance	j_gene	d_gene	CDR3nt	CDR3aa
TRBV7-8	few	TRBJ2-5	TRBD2	TGTGCCAGCAGCTTACTAGCGGGAGAGTTTGTCGAGACCCAGTACTTC	CASSLLAGEFVETQYF
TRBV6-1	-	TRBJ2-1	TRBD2	TGTGCCAGCAGTGGGGCGGGAGAGAATGGCTATGAGCAGTTCTTC	CASSGAGENGYEQFF
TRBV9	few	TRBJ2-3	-	TGTGCCAGCGAGGGCCTCACAGATACGCAGTATTTT	CASEGLTDTQYF
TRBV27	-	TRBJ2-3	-	TGTGCCAGCAGTTGGTCAGTAACAGATACGCAGTATTTT	CASSWSVTDTQYF
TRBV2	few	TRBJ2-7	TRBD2	TGTGCCAGCAAGAGGGGTGGACTAGCGCTTACCTACGAGCAGTACTTC	CASKRGGLALTYEQYF
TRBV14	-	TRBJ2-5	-	TGTGCAAGCAGCCAAGAAACCGGGTTCGAGAGGGAGACCACGTACTTC	CASSQETGFERETTYF
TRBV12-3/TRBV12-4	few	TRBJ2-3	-	TGTGCCAGCAGTTTAGACGTTGGGGTGGGGGCCCCCTCCCACGCGCAGTATTTT	CASSLDVGVGAPSHAQYF
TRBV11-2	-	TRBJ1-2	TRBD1	TGTGCCAGCAGCTTAGTAATTTACAGGGGAACGTCCGGCTACACCTTC	CASSLVIYRGTSGYTF
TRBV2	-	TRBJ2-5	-	TGTGCCAGCAGTTCGGACATTCCTCGAGAGACCCAGTACTTC	CASSSDIPRETQYF
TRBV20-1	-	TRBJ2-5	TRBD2	TGCAGTGCTAGACCCACCAGACTAGCGGAAGAGACCCAGTACTTC	CSARPTRLAEETQYF
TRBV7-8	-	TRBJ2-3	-	TGTGCCAGCAGCCCATCACTAACAGCCTCTGAGGAGGATACGCAGTATTTT	CASSPSLTASEEDTQYF
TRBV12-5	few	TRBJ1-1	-	TGTGCTAGTGGTTTGGTACGAGAGGACACAAAAGGGACTGAAGCTTTCTTT	CASGLVREDTKGTEAFF
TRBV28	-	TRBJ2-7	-	TGTGCCAGCAGTTTAAGATATTGGACCCCAAGCTCCTACGAGCAGTACTTC	CASSLRYWTPSSYEQYF
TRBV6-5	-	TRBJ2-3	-	TGTGCCAGCAGCGACAGATGGGCGAGGGATACGCAGTATTTT	CASSDRWARDTQYF
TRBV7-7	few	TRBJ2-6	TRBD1	TGTGCTAGCAGCTCGCCGGGACAGGGTGCTGGGGCCAACGTCCTGACTTTC	CASSSPGQGAGANVLTF
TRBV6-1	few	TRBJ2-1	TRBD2	TGTGCCAGCAGTCGACTAGCGGGAGCCCACAATGAGCAGTTCTTC	CASSRLAGAHNEQFF
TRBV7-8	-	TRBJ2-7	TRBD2	TGTGCCAGCAGCTTAGTAGGGACTAGCGGACTATACGAGCAGTACTTC	CASSLVGTSGLYEQYF
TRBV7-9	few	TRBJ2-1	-	TGTGGGTCAGGTTCGGCCAGCTCCTACAATGAGCAGTTCTTC	CGSGSASSYNEQFF
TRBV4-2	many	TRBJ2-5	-	TGTGCCAGCAGCCAAGATTCGGGCGGAGGAAAGGGAGGAGAGACCCAGTACTTC	CASSQDSGGGKGGETQYF
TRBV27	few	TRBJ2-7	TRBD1	TGTGCCAGCAGTTTCGACAGGGGCTGGGAGCAGTACTTC	CASSFDRGWEQYF